These T cell receptor beta chains were read from a single sample in a study of CD8+CD57+ T cells in acquired aplastic anemia. From the reads, TCRdb called clonotypes with MiXCR, one entry per CDR3 protein. The table lists roughly 170,000 distinct CDR3 sequences, 60% to 70% of them singletons. The material sequenced was sorted CD4+, CD8+, or CD8+CD57+ T cells (not recorded which) from PBMCs. The receptors were sampled from a human donor in good health. Both conserved end residues are part of each CDR3. A D gene is named only where the DNA matches it firmly. Part of the rows lack a size; the others show once, few, many or a class for expanded clones.

clone_size d_call j_call v_call cdr3_aa cdr3_nt
- - TRBJ2-3 TRBV15 CVTSGGELPDTQYF TGTGTCACCAGCGGAGGGGAGTTGCCAGATACGCAGTATTTT
- - TRBJ1-2 TRBV5-1 CASSSSPGGGYTF TGCGCCAGCAGCTCCTCGCCGGGGGGTGGCTACACCTTC
- TRBD2 TRBJ2-1 TRBV19 CASSSDPGLAGNEQFF TGTGCCAGCAGCTCAGACCCGGGGCTAGCGGGCAATGAGCAGTTCTTC
many - TRBJ2-2 TRBV6-4 CASRVCGELFF TGTGCCAGTAGAGTGTGCGGGGAGCTGTTTTTT
- - TRBJ2-7 TRBV20-1 CSAIAANEQYF TGCAGTGCTATAGCGGCAAACGAGCAGTACTTC
- - TRBJ1-5 TRBV24-1 CATSSNREGSVQPQHF TGTGCCACCAGCAGCAACAGGGAGGGGTCCGTACAGCCCCAGCATTTT
many TRBD2 TRBJ2-5 TRBV7-9 CASSLGLAGGRETQYF TGTGCCAGCAGCTTAGGGCTAGCGGGAGGAAGGGAGACCCAGTACTTC
once TRBD1 TRBJ2-7 TRBV7-9 CASSQQTGDIYEQYF TGCGCCAGCAGCCAACAGACAGGGGATATCTACGAGCAGTACTTC
- TRBD1 TRBJ1-1 TRBV15 CATTQGATEAFF TGTGCCACCACTCAGGGGGCTACTGAAGCTTTCTTT
- TRBD1 TRBJ1-6 TRBV19 CASSMGTGDWALHF TGTGCCAGTAGTATGGGGACAGGAGATTGGGCCCTCCACTTT
- TRBD2 TRBJ2-7 TRBV6-5 CASSRLAGGPYEQYF TGTGCCAGCAGCCGACTAGCGGGAGGGCCGTACGAGCAGTACTTC
many TRBD1 TRBJ2-7 TRBV6-1 CASSESGRGWREQYF TGTGCCAGCAGTGAAAGCGGCAGGGGGTGGCGCGAGCAGTACTTC
- - TRBJ1-6 TRBV7-3 CASSQAGGSPLHF TGTGCCAGCAGCCAAGCGGGGGGGTCACCCCTCCACTTT
many - TRBJ1-2 TRBV6-5 CASRSKVYGYTF TGTGCCAGCAGGTCAAAGGTCTATGGCTACACCTTC
- TRBD1 TRBJ1-2 TRBV29-1 CSVETGAGYTF TGCAGCGTTGAAACAGGGGCTGGCTACACCTTC
- TRBD1 TRBJ2-7 TRBV2 CASSWGGQGADEQYF TGTGCCAGCAGTTGGGGCGGACAGGGGGCCGACGAGCAGTACTTC
once TRBD2 TRBJ2-3 TRBV7-2 CASSSVAGSVDTQYF TGTGCCAGCAGCTCCGTAGCGGGATCAGTAGATACGCAGTATTTT
- - TRBJ2-2 TRBV9 CASSGGGEGAGELFF TGTGCCAGCAGCGGAGGGGGGGAGGGGGCCGGGGAGCTGTTTTTT
- - TRBJ2-1 TRBV2 CASTLERYNEQFF TGTGCCAGCACCCTGGAGCGGTACAATGAGCAGTTCTTC
- - TRBJ1-2 TRBV19 CASSINTAAYGYTF TGTGCCAGTAGTATAAATACGGCAGCCTATGGCTACACCTTC
- TRBD2 TRBJ2-3 TRBV2 CASSVYGGLAGGERDTQYF TGTGCCAGCAGTGTTTATGGGGGACTAGCGGGAGGGGAAAGAGATACGCAGTATTTT
many TRBD2 TRBJ2-7 TRBV15 CATSRLAGTYEQYF TGTGCCACCAGCAGACTAGCGGGGACCTACGAGCAGTACTTC
few - TRBJ1-1 TRBV20-1 CSASQGHTEAFF TGCAGTGCTAGCCAGGGGCACACTGAAGCTTTCTTT
few - TRBJ1-2 TRBV28 CASSFYRGAGYGYTF TGTGCCAGCAGTTTTTATCGGGGGGCCGGATATGGCTACACCTTC
- - TRBJ1-2 TRBV7-7 CASSFIPSRGINYGYTF TGTGCTAGCAGCTTTATACCCTCTCGAGGTATCAACTATGGCTACACCTTC
- - TRBJ1-2 TRBV7-8 CASRGGEEYGYTF TGTGCCAGCAGGGGCGGGGAAGAATATGGCTACACCTTC
- TRBD2 TRBJ2-1 TRBV19 CASRYLAGGINEQFF TGTGCCAGTAGATACCTAGCGGGGGGCATCAATGAGCAGTTCTTC
few TRBD2 TRBJ2-1 TRBV15 CATFAGGGNEQFF TGTGCCACCTTCGCGGGAGGAGGGAATGAGCAGTTCTTC
- - TRBJ1-2 TRBV20-1 CSAPGYTF TGCAGTGCTCCTGGCTACACCTTC
- TRBD1 TRBJ2-1 TRBV12-5 CASGWGQGVNEQFF TGTGCTAGTGGTTGGGGACAGGGAGTCAATGAGCAGTTCTTC
- TRBD1 TRBJ1-4 TRBV2 CASSAYRGGGKLFF TGTGCCAGCAGTGCGTACAGGGGAGGGGGAAAACTGTTTTTT